These T cell receptor beta chains were read from a single sample in a study of blood T cell repertoires in COVID-19. The method was immunoSEQ multiplex PCR; TCRdb's version includes in-frame clones alone and lacks a portion of them. The sample shows 250,000 or so clones, 90% of them seen only once. Input material: peripheral blood. These receptors were taken from a woman aged 60-75 years with COVID-19, enrolled during active disease. CDR3s include the opening cysteine and the closing phenylalanine or tryptophan. A D gene is named only where the DNA matches it firmly. Clone size is shown for a subset of rows, as once, few, many or a class of expanded clone.

clone size	D gene	V gene	J gene	CDR3 protein	CDR3 DNA
few	TRBD1	TRBV29-1	TRBJ1-4	CSVGQDRDSTNEKLFF	TGCAGCGTTGGTCAAGACAGGGATTCGACTAATGAAAAACTGTTTTTT
-	TRBD1	TRBV19	TRBJ1-2	CASSAQGDYGYTF	TGTGCCAGTAGTGCACAGGGGGACTATGGCTACACCTTC
-	TRBD1	TRBV29-1	TRBJ1-3	CSVERTGAGNTIYF	TGCAGCGTTGAACGAACAGGGGCTGGAAACACCATATATTTT
-	-	TRBV19	TRBJ1-5	CASSTAGNQPQHF	TGTGCCAGTAGTACGGCAGGAAATCAGCCCCAGCATTTT
-	-	TRBV5-1	TRBJ1-5	CASSPTPGSQGPQHF	TGCGCCAGCAGCCCAACCCCGGGCAGCCAGGGGCCCCAGCATTTT
-	TRBD1	TRBV6-2/TRBV6-3	TRBJ1-1	CASSLTRTGPTSDTEAFF	TGTGCCAGCAGTCTTACTCGGACAGGGCCGACGTCGGACACTGAAGCTTTCTTT
-	-	TRBV9	TRBJ2-2	CASSPPRGTGELFF	TGTGCCAGCAGTCCCCCTCGGGGCACCGGGGAGCTGTTTTTT
-	TRBD1	TRBV7-9	TRBJ2-3	CASSSRDRALGVSTDTQYF	TGTGCCAGCAGCTCCCGGGACAGGGCCCTCGGGGTTAGCACAGATACGCAGTATTTT
-	-	TRBV3-1/TRBV3-2	TRBJ2-1	CASSQTQGGEQFF	TGTGCCAGCAGCCAAACACAGGGCGGGGAGCAGTTCTTC
-	TRBD1	TRBV20-1	TRBJ1-5	CSASGGSTSRTGGPEEHF	TGCAGTGCTAGTGGAGGGTCAACTTCCCGGACAGGGGGCCCCGAGGAGCATTTT
-	-	TRBV3-1/TRBV3-2	TRBJ2-5	CASSDNLETQYF	TGTGCCAGCAGCGACAACTTGGAGACCCAGTACTTC
-	-	TRBV6-5	TRBJ1-2	CASSYGGGIVYGYTF	TGTGCCAGCAGTTACGGCGGGGGGATTGTCTATGGCTACACCTTC
-	-	TRBV13	TRBJ1-6	CASSVQGRANSPLHF	TGTGCCAGCAGCGTACAGGGACGTGCGAATTCACCCCTCCACTTT
-	TRBD1	TRBV19	TRBJ1-3	CASSISQGAGNTIYF	TGTGCCAGTAGTATCTCACAGGGGGCTGGAAACACCATATATTTT
-	-	TRBV27	TRBJ1-2	CASSFRDMRGYTF	TGTGCCAGCAGTTTCCGGGACATGCGGGGCTACACCTTC
-	-	TRBV4-3	TRBJ1-1	CASSQGRGRGTEAFF	TGCGCCAGCAGCCAAGGCCGAGGCCGTGGTACTGAAGCTTTCTTT
-	TRBD2	TRBV24-1	TRBJ2-3	CATSDFKRGGTDTQYF	TGTGCCACCAGTGATTTCAAGCGGGGGGGAACAGATACGCAGTATTTT
-	-	TRBV3-1/TRBV3-2	TRBJ1-3	CASSDRARHSGNTIYF	TGTGCCAGCAGCGACAGAGCGAGACACTCTGGAAACACCATATATTTT
-	-	TRBV5-4	TRBJ2-7	CASSLAQGGYEQYF	TGTGCCAGCAGCTTGGCCCAGGGGGGCTACGAGCAGTACTTC